This T cell receptor beta chain was identified during a study of control samples from healthy donors and cancer patients. Profiling relied on immunoSEQ multiplex PCR, and the TCRdb table lists in-frame clones only, not all of them. Of around 150,000 clones listed, around 96% are singletons. There are 17 residues in the CDR3. Germline assignment: CDR1 MGHRA and CDR2 YSYEKL. V trimming: 1 base; J trimming: 3 bases; junction bases outside the gene matches: 12. The chain recombines TRBV4-1 with TRBJ2-7, with TRBD2 matching over 7 bases. This receptor was obtained from a woman in her thirties in good health. The sequencing input was blood. This chain's CDR3 is CASSQAIGWGGDYEQYF. DNA of the CDR3: TGCGCCAGCAGCCAAGCCATCGGTTGGGGGGGAGACTACGAGCAGTACTTC.